This TCR beta chain appears in the sequencing data of a study of CD8 T cells in Susac syndrome. Study background: When their blood was taken, the Susac syndrome patients had either not yet had any therapy, were taking corticosteroids, or were taking intravenous immunoglobulin alone.

RNA in amounts of roughly 0.5 to 1 ug was reverse transcribed with random hexamers. Amplification of TCR beta CDR3 by immunoSEQ multiplex PCR spanned 54 Vbeta and 13 Jbeta. One entry per CDR3 protein, called by TCRdb with MiXCR from the immunoSEQ multiplex PCR reads. The data hold 200,000 to 300,000 distinct CDR3 sequences, with 96% observed a single time. Sequencing of TCR beta was undertaken in CD8+ and CD4+ T cells derived from blood. The germline V gene encodes CDR1 SGHTA and CDR2 FQGNSA. V was pared by 5 bases and J by 5 bases, with 11 bases between. The CDR3 covers 13 residues. The sample comprised CD4+ T cells from PBMCs. The J gene is TRBJ2-3, the V gene TRBV7-2; D unclear. The origin of this receptor is a human donor with Susac syndrome. The chain's CDR3 is CASSTNAGDTQYF. The CDR3 nucleotides are TGTGCCAGCAGCACCAATGCCGGAGATACGCAGTATTTT.